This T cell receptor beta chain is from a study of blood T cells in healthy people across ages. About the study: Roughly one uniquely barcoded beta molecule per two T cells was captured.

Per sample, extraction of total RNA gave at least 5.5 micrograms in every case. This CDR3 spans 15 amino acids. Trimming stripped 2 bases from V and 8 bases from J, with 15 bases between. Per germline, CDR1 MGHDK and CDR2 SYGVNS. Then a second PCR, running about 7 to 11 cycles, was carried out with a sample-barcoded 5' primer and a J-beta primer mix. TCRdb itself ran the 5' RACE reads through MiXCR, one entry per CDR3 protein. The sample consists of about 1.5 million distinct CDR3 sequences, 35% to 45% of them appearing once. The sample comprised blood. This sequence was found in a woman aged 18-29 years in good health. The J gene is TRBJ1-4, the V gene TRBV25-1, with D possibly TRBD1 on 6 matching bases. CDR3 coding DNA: TGTGCCAGCAGTGAAAACGCAGGGGTAGTCGAAAAACTGTTTTTT. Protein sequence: CASSENAGVVEKLFF.